The present T cell receptor beta chain was sequenced within a study of post-analysis software for immune sequencing data. Notes on the study in general: Patients used about five TRBV segments, including TRBV5-6, TRBV5-1 and TRBV20-1, more often than controls.

This clonotype was detected only a few times. Its target is unknown. Trimming removed 4 bases from V and 8 bases from J, with 15 bases in between. This CDR3 contains 13 residues. Germline CDR1 reads DFQATT; CDR2 reads SNEGSKA (reference sequence). TCR beta cDNA libraries included unique molecular identifiers. TCRdb reprocessed the PCR reads via MiXCR and lists one record per CDR3 protein. Among 750,000 to 900,000 distinct CDR3 sequences listed, around 46% were seen once. The rearrangement joins TRBV20-1 to TRBJ2-1, with unresolved D. The receptor's source is a girl aged 10 to 17 with multiple sclerosis. The sample consisted of blood. CDR3 DNA sequence: TGCAGTGCTAATATTTGGAATGGAGATGAGCAGTTCTTC. This sequence encodes CSANIWNGDEQFF.